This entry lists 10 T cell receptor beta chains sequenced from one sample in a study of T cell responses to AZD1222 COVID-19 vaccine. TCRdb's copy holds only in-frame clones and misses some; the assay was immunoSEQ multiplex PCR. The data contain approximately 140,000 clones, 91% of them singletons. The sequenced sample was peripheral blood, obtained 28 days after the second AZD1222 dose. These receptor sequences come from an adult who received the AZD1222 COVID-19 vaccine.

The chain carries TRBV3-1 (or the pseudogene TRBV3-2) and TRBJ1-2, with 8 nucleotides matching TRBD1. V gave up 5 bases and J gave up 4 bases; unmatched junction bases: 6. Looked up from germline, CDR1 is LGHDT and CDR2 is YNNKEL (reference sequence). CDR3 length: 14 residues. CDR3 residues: CASSKDRASYGYTF. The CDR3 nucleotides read TGTGCCAGCAGCAAGGACAGGGCATCCTATGGCTACACCTTC.

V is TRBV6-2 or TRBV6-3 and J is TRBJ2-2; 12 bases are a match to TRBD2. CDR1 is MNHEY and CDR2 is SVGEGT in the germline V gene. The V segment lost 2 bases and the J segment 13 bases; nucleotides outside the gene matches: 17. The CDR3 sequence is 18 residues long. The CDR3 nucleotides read TGTGCCAGCAGTTACGGGTCTAGCGGGAGGGGCAACCGGGGACGGCTGTTTTTT. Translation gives CASSYGSSGRGNRGRLFF.

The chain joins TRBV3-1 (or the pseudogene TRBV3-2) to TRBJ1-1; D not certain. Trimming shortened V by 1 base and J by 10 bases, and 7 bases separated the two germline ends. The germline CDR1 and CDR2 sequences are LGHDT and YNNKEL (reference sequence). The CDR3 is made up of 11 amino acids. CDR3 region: CASSQGNAAFF. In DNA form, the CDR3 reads TGTGCCAGCAGCCAAGGAAATGCAGCTTTCTTT.

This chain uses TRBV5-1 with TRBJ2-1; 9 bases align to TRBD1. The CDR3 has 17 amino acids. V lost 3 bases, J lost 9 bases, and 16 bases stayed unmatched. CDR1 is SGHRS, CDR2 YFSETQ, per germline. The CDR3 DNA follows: TGCGCCAGCAGCTCCCTGGGACAGGGAAGCGGCGGGGGTGAGCAGTTCTTC. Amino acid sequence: CASSSLGQGSGGGEQFF.

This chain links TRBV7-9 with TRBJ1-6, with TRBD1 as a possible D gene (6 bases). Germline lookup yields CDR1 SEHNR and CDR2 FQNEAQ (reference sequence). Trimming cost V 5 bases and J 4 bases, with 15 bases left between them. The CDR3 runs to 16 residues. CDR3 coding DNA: TGTGCCAGCAGCCCGAGACAGGCCTCTTATAATTCACCCCTCCACTTT. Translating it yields CASSPRQASYNSPLHF.

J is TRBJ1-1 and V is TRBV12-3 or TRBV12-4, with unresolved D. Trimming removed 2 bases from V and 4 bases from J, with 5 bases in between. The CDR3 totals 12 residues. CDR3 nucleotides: TGTGCCAGCAGTTTATGGCCCACTGAAGCTTTCTTT. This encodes CASSLWPTEAFF.

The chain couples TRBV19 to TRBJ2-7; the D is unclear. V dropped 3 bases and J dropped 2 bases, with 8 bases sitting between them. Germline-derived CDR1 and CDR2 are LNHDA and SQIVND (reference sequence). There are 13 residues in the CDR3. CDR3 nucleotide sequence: TGTGCCAGTAGTATGAGCGTCGCCTACGAGCAGTACTTC. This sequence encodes CASSMSVAYEQYF.

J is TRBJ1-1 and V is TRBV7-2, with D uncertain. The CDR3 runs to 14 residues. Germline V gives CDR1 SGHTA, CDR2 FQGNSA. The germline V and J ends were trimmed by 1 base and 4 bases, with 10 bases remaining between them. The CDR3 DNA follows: TGTGCCAGCAGCTTAGGCAGGATGTCCACTGAAGCTTTCTTT. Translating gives CASSLGRMSTEAFF.

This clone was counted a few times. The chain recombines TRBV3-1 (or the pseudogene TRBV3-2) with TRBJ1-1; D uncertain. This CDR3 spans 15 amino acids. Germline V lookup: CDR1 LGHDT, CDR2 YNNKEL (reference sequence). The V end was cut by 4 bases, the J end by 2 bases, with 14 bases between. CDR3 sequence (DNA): TGTGCCAGCAGCCTCAACCTCGCTGGTAACACTGAAGCTTTCTTT. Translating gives CASSLNLAGNTEAFF.

CDR3: CASSEYTDNQPQHF. CDR3 bases: TGTGCCAGCAGTGAATATACGGACAATCAGCCCCAGCATTTT. V is TRBV6-1 and J is TRBJ1-5; D call uncertain. CDR3 length: 14 amino acids. Germline V CDR1 and CDR2: MNHNS, SASEGT. Trimming took off 2 bases at V and 3 bases at J, with 8 bases between the two ends.